This entry describes one T cell receptor (beta chain). Time point here: blood 4 weeks post-SBRT, at nephrectomy. Treatment meaning: 15 Gy SBRT to primary tumor, nephrectomy 4 weeks later. The data derive from a study of radiation and T cells in renal cell carcinoma. The germline V gene encodes CDR1 SEHNR and CDR2 FQNEAQ (reference sequence). V dropped 5 bases and J dropped 2 bases, with 12 bases sitting between them. CDR3 length: 14 residues. Repertoires were generated with immunoSEQ multiplex PCR, while TCRdb's copy carries only in-frame clones and drops some. The table lists approximately 170,000 clones, 88% of them singletons.

The clonotype was recovered from a woman between 50 and 59 years old with renal cell carcinoma. Sequenced here: blood, sampled from a patient whose treatment included radiotherapy and nephrectomy. The chain has TRBV7-9 and TRBJ1-2; D might be TRBD1 (6 bases). CDR3 sequence: CASSPGAQNYGYTF. Written as DNA, the CDR3 is TGTGCCAGCAGCCCAGGGGCCCAGAACTATGGCTACACCTTC.